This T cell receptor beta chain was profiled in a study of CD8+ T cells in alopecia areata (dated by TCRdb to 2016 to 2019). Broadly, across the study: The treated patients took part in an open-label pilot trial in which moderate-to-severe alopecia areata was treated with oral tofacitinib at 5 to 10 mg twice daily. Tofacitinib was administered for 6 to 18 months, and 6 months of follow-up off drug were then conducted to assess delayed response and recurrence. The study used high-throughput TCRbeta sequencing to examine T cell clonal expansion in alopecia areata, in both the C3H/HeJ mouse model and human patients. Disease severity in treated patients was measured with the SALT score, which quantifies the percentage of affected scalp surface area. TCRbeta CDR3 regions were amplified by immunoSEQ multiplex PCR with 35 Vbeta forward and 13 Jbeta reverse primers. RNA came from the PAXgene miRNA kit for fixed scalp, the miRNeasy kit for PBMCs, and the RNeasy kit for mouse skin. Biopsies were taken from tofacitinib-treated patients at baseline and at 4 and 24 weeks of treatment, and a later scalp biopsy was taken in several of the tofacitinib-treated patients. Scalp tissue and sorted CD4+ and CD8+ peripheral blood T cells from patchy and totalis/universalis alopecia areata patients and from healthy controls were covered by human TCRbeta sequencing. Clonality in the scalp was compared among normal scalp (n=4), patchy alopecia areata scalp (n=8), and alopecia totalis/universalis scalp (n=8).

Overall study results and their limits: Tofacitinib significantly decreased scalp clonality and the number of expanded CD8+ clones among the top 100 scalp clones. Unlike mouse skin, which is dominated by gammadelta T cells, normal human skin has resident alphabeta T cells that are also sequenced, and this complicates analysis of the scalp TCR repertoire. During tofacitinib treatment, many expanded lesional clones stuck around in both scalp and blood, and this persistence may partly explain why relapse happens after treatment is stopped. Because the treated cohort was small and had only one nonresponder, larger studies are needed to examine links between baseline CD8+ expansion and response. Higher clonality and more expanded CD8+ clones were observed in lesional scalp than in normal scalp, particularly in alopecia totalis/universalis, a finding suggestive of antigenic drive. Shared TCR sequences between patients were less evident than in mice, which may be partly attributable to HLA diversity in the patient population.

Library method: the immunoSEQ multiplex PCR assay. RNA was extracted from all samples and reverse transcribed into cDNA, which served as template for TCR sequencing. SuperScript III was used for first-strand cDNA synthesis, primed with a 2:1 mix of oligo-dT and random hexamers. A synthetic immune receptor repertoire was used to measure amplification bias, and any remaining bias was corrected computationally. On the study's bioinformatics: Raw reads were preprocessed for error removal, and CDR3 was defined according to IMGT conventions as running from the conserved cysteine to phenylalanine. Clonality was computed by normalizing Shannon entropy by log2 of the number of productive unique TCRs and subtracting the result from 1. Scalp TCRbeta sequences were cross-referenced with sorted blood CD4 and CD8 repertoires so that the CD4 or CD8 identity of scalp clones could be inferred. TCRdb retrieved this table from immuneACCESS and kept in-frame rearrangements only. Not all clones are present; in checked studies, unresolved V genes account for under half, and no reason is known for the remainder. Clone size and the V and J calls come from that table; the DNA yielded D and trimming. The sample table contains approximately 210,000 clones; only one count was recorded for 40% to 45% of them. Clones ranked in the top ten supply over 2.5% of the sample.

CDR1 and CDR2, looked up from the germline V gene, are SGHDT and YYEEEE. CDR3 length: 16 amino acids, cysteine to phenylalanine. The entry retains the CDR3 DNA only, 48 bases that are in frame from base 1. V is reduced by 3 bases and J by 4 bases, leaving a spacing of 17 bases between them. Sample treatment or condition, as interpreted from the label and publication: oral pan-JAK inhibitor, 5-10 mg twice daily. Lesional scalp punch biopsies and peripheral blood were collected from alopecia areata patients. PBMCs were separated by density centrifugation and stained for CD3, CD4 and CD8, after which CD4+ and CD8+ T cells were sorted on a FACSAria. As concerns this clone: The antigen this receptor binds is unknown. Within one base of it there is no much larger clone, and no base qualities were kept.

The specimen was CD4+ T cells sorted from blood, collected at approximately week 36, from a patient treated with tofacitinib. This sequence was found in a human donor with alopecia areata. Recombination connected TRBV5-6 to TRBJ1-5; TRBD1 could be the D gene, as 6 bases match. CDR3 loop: CASSSYSRDINQPQHF. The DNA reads TGTGCCAGCAGCTCTTACTCGAGGGACATAAATCAGCCCCAGCATTTT.